This T cell receptor (beta chain) appears in the sequencing data of a study of blood T cell repertoires in COVID-19. Study background: Sources were T cells, B-cell-depleted T cells, or PBMCs; the material itself was cDNA or gDNA.

Germline CDR1 and CDR2: SGHAT and FQNNGV. Trimming took 1 base from V and 4 from J, leaving 16 bases between them. CDR3 length: 16 amino acids. Per the original data handling: The assay estimated nucleated cells by amplifying reference gene primers. TCRdb's copy holds only in-frame clones and misses some; the assay was immunoSEQ multiplex PCR. Clone size and the V and J calls come from that table; the DNA yielded D and trimming. The sample gives some 56,000 clones, around 67% of which show up once; around 19% is in the top ten. The source of this sequence is a woman aged 50 to 65 with active or convalescent COVID-19. The chain combines TRBV11-2 with TRBJ2-5, with a weak D call TRBD1 (6 bases). The material sequenced was peripheral blood. The CDR3 sequence: CASSLVGALQGETQYF. The DNA for the CDR3 is TGTGCCAGCAGCTTAGTGGGGGCCCTACAAGGAGAGACCCAGTACTTC.